Listed here are 28 T cell receptor beta chains from one sample, sequenced in a study of control samples from healthy donors and cancer patients. TCRdb keeps only in-frame clones here, not all; method: immunoSEQ multiplex PCR. The repertoire holds around 140,000 clones, with roughly 89% as singletons. Source material: PBMCs. These receptors came from a man aged 50 to 59 with head and neck cancer.

The chain combines TRBV7-9 with TRBJ2-1; no firm D call. Germline values: CDR1 SEHNR, CDR2 FQNEAQ (reference sequence). Trimming left V 4 bases short and J 6 bases short, with 13 bases between. The CDR3 is made up of 14 amino acids. CDR3 protein: CASSSSLTGNEQFF. The CDR3 DNA sequence: TGTGCCAGCAGCTCCAGCCTGACTGGCAATGAGCAGTTCTTC.

The chain uses TRBV6-1 and TRBJ2-3, with 10 nucleotides matching TRBD2. The CDR3 has 15 residues. From germline, CDR1 is MNHNS and CDR2 SASEGT. Unmatched junction bases numbered 4, after V lost 2 bases and J lost 5 bases. This CDR3 is CASSETSGGGDTQYF. In nucleotides, the CDR3 is TGTGCCAGCAGTGAAACCAGCGGGGGGGGAGATACGCAGTATTTT.

This chain uses TRBV27 with TRBJ1-2; 10 nucleotides match TRBD1. CDR3 size: 14 residues. The junction had 6 bases not matched to a gene; V was cut back by 8 bases and J by 3 bases. Germline V gene data show CDR1 as MNHEY and CDR2 as SMNVEV (reference sequence). CDR3 in DNA: TGTGCCAGCCGGGGACAGGGGAACTACTATGGCTACACCTTC. Protein: CASRGQGNYYGYTF.

Points on this clone: One end of the junction is discordant with germline, which a read error may explain. The chain links TRBV6-5 to TRBJ1-1; D remains ambiguous. Per germline, CDR1 MNHEY and CDR2 SVGAGI. CDR3 length equals 14 residues. CDR3 amino acids: CASSRWTANSEAFF. CDR3 bases: TGTGCCAGCAGTAGATGGACGGCGAACTCTGAAGCTTTCTTT.

J is TRBJ2-3 and V is TRBV5-4; 8 bases map to TRBD2. The CDR3 is 16 residues long. Per germline, CDR1 SGHNT and CDR2 YYREEE (reference sequence). The V and J ends lost 4 bases and 1 base, in that order; junction bases with no gene match: 8. The CDR3, as DNA: TGTGCCAGCAGCCCGGGACTAGGAGGTCGCACAGATACGCAGTATTTT. Translation: CASSPGLGGRTDTQYF.

This chain links TRBV5-1 with TRBJ1-4; possible D gene TRBD1, 6 bases. Germline V gives CDR1 SGHRS, CDR2 YFSETQ. This CDR3 contains 15 residues. The V end lost 1 base, the J end lost 5 bases, and 12 bases lay between the germline ends. The CDR3: CASSLWGAGNEKLFF. The CDR3 coding sequence is TGCGCCAGCAGCTTGTGGGGGGCAGGAAATGAAAAACTGTTTTTT.

V usage is TRBV5-1 and J usage is TRBJ1-4, with 8 bases aligning to TRBD1. V lost 5 bases and J lost 3; bases outside the gene matches: 3. The CDR3 has 14 amino acids. Germline lookup yields CDR1 SGHRS and CDR2 YFSETQ. CDR3 nucleotides: TGCGCCAGCAGTCAGGGGGCTCCTAATGAAAAACTGTTTTTT. Protein product: CASSQGAPNEKLFF.

The chain has TRBV5-4 and TRBJ2-7; D may be TRBD2 (7 bases). Trimming cost V 4 bases and J 0 bases, with 20 bases left between them. Looked up from germline, CDR1 is SGHNT and CDR2 is YYREEE (reference sequence). CDR3 length: 17 residues. DNA for the CDR3: TGTGCCAGCAGCCCCCCCGGGGGGCGGGGGCCCTCCTACGAGCAGTACTTC. Translated: CASSPPGGRGPSYEQYF.

The V gene is TRBV28, the J gene TRBJ1-2, with D possibly TRBD1 on 5 matching bases. Germline CDR1 is MDHEN and CDR2 is SYDVKM. This CDR3 has 13 residues. V was shortened by 8 bases and J by 10 bases, with 20 bases between the two germline ends. Written as DNA, the CDR3 is TGTGCCAGCCGGGTTTACCCAGGGACTAACTACACCTTC. Amino acids: CASRVYPGTNYTF.

V usage is TRBV28 and J usage is TRBJ1-1; the D gene is possibly TRBD1 (5 bases). Germline CDR1 and CDR2: MDHEN and SYDVKM. The V and J ends lost 10 bases and 4 bases respectively, with 13 bases between them. This CDR3 comprises 12 residues. The CDR3: CATSGGVTEAFF. In DNA form, the CDR3 reads TGTGCCACCTCGGGGGGGGTCACTGAAGCTTTCTTT.

V is TRBV5-1 and J is TRBJ1-1, with D possibly matching TRBD1 (6 bases). The V end lost 0 bases, the J end lost 4 bases, and 10 bases lay between the germline ends. The length of the CDR3 is 14 residues. Germline-derived CDR1 and CDR2 are SGHRS and YFSETQ. The CDR3 nucleotides are TGCGCCAGCAGCTTGGGACAGGAGGGCACTGAAGCTTTCTTT. It specifies CASSLGQEGTEAFF.

The V call is TRBV7-8, the J call TRBJ2-1; 9 positions agree with TRBD1. The CDR3 is made up of 15 amino acids. Losses at the gene ends were 7 bases for V and 8 bases for J; bases not matched to a gene: 12. Germline V gene lookup returns CDR1 SGHVS and CDR2 FQNEAQ. The CDR3 DNA reads as TGTGCCAGCACCAAGAGCGGGACAGGGCGCTATGAGCAGTTCTTC. Translation gives CASTKSGTGRYEQFF. Supplemented by reference TRBV7-8 and TRBJ2-1, the full variable domain reads GAGVSQSPRYKVAKRGQDVALRCDPISGHVSLFWYQQALGQGPEFLTYFQNEAQLDKSGLPSDRFFAERPEGSVSTLKIQRTQQEDSAVYLCASTKSGTGRYEQFFGPGTRLTVL.

The rearrangement joins TRBV3-1 (or the pseudogene TRBV3-2) to TRBJ2-3; D not resolved. The ends were cut back, 0 bases at V and 5 bases at J, with 9 bases in the middle. Germline CDR1 reads LGHDT; CDR2 reads YNNKEL (reference sequence). The length of the CDR3 is 14 residues. The CDR3 loop is CASSQDWGIDTQYF. Here the CDR3 DNA reads TGTGCCAGCAGCCAAGATTGGGGTATAGATACGCAGTATTTT.

This clone was picked up one time. This chain links TRBV29-1 with TRBJ2-2; D might be TRBD2 (6 bases). CDR1 SQVTM and CDR2 ANQGSEA come from the germline V gene. Trimming took off 6 bases at V and 1 base at J, with 12 bases between the two ends. The CDR3 runs 14 residues. CDR3 region: CSVVGGENTGELFF. CDR3 sequence (DNA): TGCAGCGTCGTCGGGGGAGAGAACACCGGGGAGCTGTTTTTT.

V gene TRBV5-1 combines with J gene TRBJ2-5; 11 positions agree with TRBD1. Germline CDR1 is SGHRS and CDR2 is YFSETQ. This CDR3 spans 15 amino acids. V gave up 3 bases and J gave up 4 bases; unmatched junction bases: 5. The CDR3 loop is CASSSRTGGRETQYF. In DNA, the CDR3 is TGCGCCAGCAGCTCGCGGACAGGGGGCAGAGAGACCCAGTACTTC.

This clone was observed a few times. The chain uses TRBV10-3 and TRBJ1-2; D uncertain. The CDR3 spans 11 residues. Germline V gene data show CDR1 as ENHRY and CDR2 as SYGVKD. The V end was cut by 4 bases, the J end by 5 bases, with 5 bases between. As DNA, the CDR3 is TGTGCCATCAGTGCCGGGTATGGCTACACCTTC. Translating it yields CAISAGYGYTF.

Only a few counts were recorded for this clone. The chain has TRBV5-6 and TRBJ1-2, with D possibly being TRBD1 (6 bases). Germline values: CDR1 SGHDT, CDR2 YYEEEE. The V and J ends lost 4 bases and 3 bases respectively, with 19 bases between them. CDR3 length: 16 amino acids. CDR3 residues: CASSLTQGSGDYGYTF. CDR3 DNA sequence: TGTGCCAGCAGCCTAACGCAGGGGTCGGGAGACTATGGCTACACCTTC. Drawing the rest from reference TRBV5-6 and TRBJ1-2, the complete variable domain is DAGVTQSPTHLIKTRGQQVTLRCSPKSGHDTVSWYQQALGQGPQFIFQYYEEEERQRGNFPDRFSGHQFPNYSSELNVNALLLGDSALYLCASSLTQGSGDYGYTFGSGTRLTVV.

The genes are TRBV5-4 and TRBJ1-3; no definite D call. The ends were cut back, 2 bases at V and 2 bases at J, with 2 bases in the middle. This CDR3 has 12 residues. Germline lookup yields CDR1 SGHNT and CDR2 YYREEE (reference sequence). The CDR3 sequence is CASSFAGNTIYF. The CDR3 DNA reads as TGTGCCAGCAGCTTCGCTGGAAACACCATATATTTT.

The rearrangement joins TRBV19 to TRBJ1-2; the match to TRBD1 covers 11 bases. The germline gives CDR1 LNHDA, CDR2 SQIVND (reference sequence). The CDR3 length is 17 residues. V trimming: 5 bases; J trimming: 6 bases; junction bases outside the gene matches: 14. The CDR3 region has the DNA TGTGCCAGTAGTTTTCGTCAGGGACAGGGGGAACATAATGGCTACACCTTC. It specifies CASSFRQGQGEHNGYTF.

Sample share makes this clone medium-sized. The rearrangement joins TRBV11-2 to TRBJ2-2, with 7 positions matching TRBD2. From germline, CDR1 is SGHAT and CDR2 FQNNGV. Trimming removed 6 bases from V and 6 bases from J; junction bases left unmatched: 7. The CDR3 consists of 14 residues. The chain's CDR3 is CASRLGTTPGELFF. Here the CDR3 DNA reads TGTGCCAGCAGACTCGGGACTACCCCCGGGGAGCTGTTTTTT.

The rearrangement joins TRBV6-5 to TRBJ2-7; 11 positions match TRBD1. The CDR3 sequence is 15 residues long. V lost 0 bases, J lost 3 bases, and 1 base stayed unmatched. Germline V lookup: CDR1 MNHEY, CDR2 SVGAGI. The CDR3 sequence is CASSYSGTGGYEQYF. The DNA for the CDR3 is TGTGCCAGCAGTTACTCCGGGACAGGGGGCTACGAGCAGTACTTC.

The gene calls are TRBV24-1 and TRBJ1-1; D is possibly TRBD1 (5 bases). The CDR3 sequence is 16 residues long. Trimming stripped 3 bases from V and 5 bases from J, with 18 bases between. CDR1 and CDR2 (germline): KGHDR, SFDVKD. The CDR3 here is CATSDNGVRGGTEAFF. CDR3 in DNA: TGTGCCACCAGTGATAACGGCGTTAGGGGAGGGACTGAAGCTTTCTTT.

This clone was counted a single time. In DNA, the CDR3 is TGTGCCTGGAGTGGGGGGGTTCAGCCCCAGCATTTT. This encodes CAWSGGVQPQHF. The gene calls are TRBV30 and TRBJ1-5; D is perhaps TRBD1 (5 bases). The CDR3 extends over 12 amino acids. V lost 1 base and J lost 6, with 7 bases in between. CDR1 GTSNPN and CDR2 SVGIG come from the germline V gene (reference sequence). Based on the CDR3 plus reference TRBV30 and TRBJ1-5, the full variable domain is SQTIHQWPATLVQPVGSPLSLECTVEGTSNPNLYWYRQAAGRGLQLLFYSVGIGQISSEVPQNLSASRPQDRQFILSSKKLLLSDSGFYLCAWSGGVQPQHFGDGTRLSIL.

The chain carries TRBV11-2 and TRBJ2-6, with a tentative D call TRBD2 (7 bases). Trimming removed 3 bases from V and 2 bases from J, with 11 bases in between. In germline, CDR1 is SGHAT, CDR2 FQNNGV. This CDR3 is 16 amino acids long. Here the CDR3 reads CASSLRGGAGANVLTF. As DNA, the CDR3 is TGTGCCAGCAGCTTGAGGGGGGGCGCTGGGGCCAACGTCCTGACTTTC.

The rearrangement links TRBV11-2 to TRBJ2-5; D not resolved. Trimming removed 5 bases from V and 5 bases from J, with 18 bases in between. This CDR3 has 15 residues. Germline CDR1 is SGHAT and CDR2 is FQNNGV. CDR3 residues: CASSRPGQLGETQYF. In nucleotides, the CDR3 is TGTGCCAGCAGCCGCCCCGGCCAGTTGGGGGAGACCCAGTACTTC.

The rearrangement links TRBV6-5 to TRBJ2-1; a possible D gene is TRBD2 (6 bases). The V end lost 6 bases, the J end lost 0 bases, and 9 bases lay between the germline ends. This CDR3 region has 14 residues. Germline loops: CDR1 MNHEY, CDR2 SVGAGI. CDR3 DNA sequence: TGTGCCAGCAGCGCGGGAAGCTCCTACAATGAGCAGTTCTTC. Protein: CASSAGSSYNEQFF.

This clone occurred once. The chain is built from TRBV5-6 and TRBJ2-7; 9 bases line up with TRBD1. Trimming cost V 2 bases and J 1 base; bases outside gene matches: 7. Germline V gene sequence: CDR1 SGHDT, CDR2 YYEEEE. The length of the CDR3 is 16 residues. CDR3 in amino acids: CASSFEVGTGSYEQYF. The DNA of the CDR3 is TGTGCCAGCAGCTTCGAGGTCGGGACAGGGTCCTACGAGCAGTACTTC.

The rearrangement joins TRBV19 to TRBJ2-7, with 12 bases identical to TRBD2. The CDR3 is made up of 15 amino acids. The germline gives CDR1 LNHDA, CDR2 SQIVND (reference sequence). The V segment lost 5 bases and the J segment 0 bases; nucleotides outside the gene matches: 2. As DNA, the CDR3 is TGTGCCAGTAGTGCGGGACTAGCGGGCTCCTACGAGCAGTACTTC. Translating it yields CASSAGLAGSYEQYF.